Listed below are T cell receptor beta chains from one sample, sequenced in a study of beta chain features in type 1 diabetes. Clones were sequenced by immunoSEQ multiplex PCR, and TCRdb holds only the in-frame ones, with some missing. The sample comprises about half a million clones, 9.5% to 12% of which are singletons, and 0.035% to 0.05% rests with the top ten. Sequenced: naive CD4+ T cells from blood. These receptors originate from a woman under 30 in good health. CDR3s include the opening cysteine and the closing phenylalanine or tryptophan. A row's size may be missing; if present it is once, few, many or a size class.

J	size	V	CDR3
TRBJ2-5	few	TRBV29-1	CRVTRAGLAGGGETQYF
TRBJ2-1	few	TRBV2	CASKSTSYNEQFF
TRBJ2-7	.	TRBV29-1	CSVGSPGRAQYF
TRBJ1-6	few	TRBV19	CASSHAVWGSPLHF
TRBJ2-1	.	TRBV7-3	CASSLGWGFLSEQFF
TRBJ1-1	.	TRBV15	CATSKGQGWTEAFF
TRBJ1-4	.	TRBV2	CASRLGLANEKLFF
TRBJ2-7	.	TRBV18	CASSPLDEQYF
TRBJ1-5	many	TRBV29-1	CSVAVGPRKPQHF
TRBJ1-1	few	TRBV7-9	CASSFIPGTGATEAFF
TRBJ1-2	.	TRBV21-1	CASTYRGTYGYTF
TRBJ2-7	few	TRBV29-1	CSVAVGSADGEQYF
TRBJ2-5	.	TRBV5-1	CASSLVPGQETQYF
TRBJ2-7	few	TRBV9	CASSVGLAGMGNEQYF
TRBJ2-6	.	TRBV5-6	CASSTRPPGRANVLTF
TRBJ2-1	.	TRBV7-3	CASSKTGKELGEQFF
TRBJ2-1	.	TRBV14	CASSHFSGTPYNEQFF
TRBJ2-7	.	TRBV5-1	CASSSGTLPGYEQYF
TRBJ2-3	.	TRBV5-1	CASTGAGTDTQYF
TRBJ2-1	.	TRBV9	CASSVGTGTGSNEQFF
TRBJ2-1	.	TRBV10-3	CAIREGLAAYNEQFF
TRBJ1-2	few	TRBV9	CASSVVPSSFDGYGYTF
TRBJ2-3	few	TRBV12-5	CASGLLLATDTQYF
TRBJ2-3	.	TRBV29-1	CSVVSTDTQYF
TRBJ2-3	few	TRBV9	CASSRTGWTDTQYF
TRBJ1-2	.	TRBV28	CATSGPIEGYTF
TRBJ2-1	few	TRBV5-1	CASSSRGSYNEQFF
TRBJ2-7	.	TRBV18	CASSTGGYEQYF
TRBJ2-1	.	TRBV2	CASRTGRSSYNEQFF
TRBJ2-1	.	TRBV7-3	CASSPFAQERVGQFF
TRBJ1-2	.	TRBV7-9	CASSLVYTF
TRBJ2-1	.	TRBV19	CASSSGTSGINEQFF
TRBJ2-7	few	TRBV5-1	CASSAVDRDTYEQYF
TRBJ2-3	few	TRBV4-1	CASSQGGGSSDAQYF
TRBJ2-2	few	TRBV7-7	CASSPRNTGELFF
TRBJ2-3	few	TRBV5-6	CASSFEAGGPDTQYF
TRBJ2-5	few	TRBV7-9	CASSLMLETQYF
TRBJ2-7	.	TRBV30	CAWSVRAYEQYF
TRBJ1-6	few	TRBV15	CATSRVLPYNSPLHF
TRBJ2-5	.	TRBV19	CASSMPTGTRTQYF
TRBJ1-5	.	TRBV4-3	CASSQAYNQPQHF
TRBJ1-6	.	TRBV9	CASSVGHNSPLHF
TRBJ2-1	.	TRBV10-3	CAISPTGDSSYNEQFF
TRBJ1-1	.	TRBV6-5	CASRRRTANTEAFF
TRBJ2-3	.	TRBV7-9	CASSPRPGRLADTQYF
TRBJ2-5	.	TRBV7-2	CASSPRTDQETQYF
TRBJ2-5	.	TRBV6-6	CAGSEWWQETQYF
TRBJ2-4	few	TRBV19	CASSIWGAKNIQYF
TRBJ2-3	.	TRBV7-2	CADAKTGWKDTQYF
TRBJ2-2	.	TRBV7-9	CASSLDPGDTGELFF
TRBJ2-7	.	TRBV4-1	CASSPTRIIHEQYF
TRBJ2-7	.	TRBV7-2	CASSFMSGRPEQYF
TRBJ2-2	few	TRBV5-6	CASSFFQRGNTGELFF
TRBJ2-6	few	TRBV4-3	CASSPKAGANVLTF